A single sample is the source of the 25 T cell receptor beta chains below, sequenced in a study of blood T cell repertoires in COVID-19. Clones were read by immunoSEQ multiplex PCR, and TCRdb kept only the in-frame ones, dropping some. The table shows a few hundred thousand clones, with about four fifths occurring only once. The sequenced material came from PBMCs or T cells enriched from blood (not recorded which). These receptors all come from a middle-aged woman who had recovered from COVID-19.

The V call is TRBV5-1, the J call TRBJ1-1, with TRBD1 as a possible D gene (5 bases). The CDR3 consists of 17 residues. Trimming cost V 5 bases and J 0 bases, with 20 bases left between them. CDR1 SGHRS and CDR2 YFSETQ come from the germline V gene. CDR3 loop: CASSRGASPYLNTEAFF. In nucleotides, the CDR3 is TGCGCCAGCAGTCGCGGGGCTTCCCCTTATTTGAACACTGAAGCTTTCTTT.

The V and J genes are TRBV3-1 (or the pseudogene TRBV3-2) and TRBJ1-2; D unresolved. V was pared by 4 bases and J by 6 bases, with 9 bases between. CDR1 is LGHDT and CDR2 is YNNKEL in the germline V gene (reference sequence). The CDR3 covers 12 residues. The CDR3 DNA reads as TGTGCCAGCAGCCTCCCGAGCCATGGCTACACCTTC. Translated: CASSLPSHGYTF.

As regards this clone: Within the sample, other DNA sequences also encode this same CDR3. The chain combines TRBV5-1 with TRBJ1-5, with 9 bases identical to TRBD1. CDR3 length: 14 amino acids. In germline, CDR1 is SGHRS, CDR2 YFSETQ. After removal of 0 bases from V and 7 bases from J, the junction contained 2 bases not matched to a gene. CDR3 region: CASSLGTGDQPQHF. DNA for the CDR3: TGCGCCAGCAGCTTGGGGACAGGGGACCAGCCCCAGCATTTT.

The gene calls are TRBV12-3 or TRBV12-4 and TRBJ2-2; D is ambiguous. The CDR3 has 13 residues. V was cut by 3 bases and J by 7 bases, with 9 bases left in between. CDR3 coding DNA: TGTGCCAGCAGTTTTTATCCCTTCGGGGAGCTGTTTTTT. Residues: CASSFYPFGELFF.

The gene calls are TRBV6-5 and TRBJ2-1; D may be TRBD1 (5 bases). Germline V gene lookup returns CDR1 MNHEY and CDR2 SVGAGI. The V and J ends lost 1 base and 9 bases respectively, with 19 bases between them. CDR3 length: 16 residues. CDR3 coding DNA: TGTGCCAGCAGTTACTTCAGGGCTACTGGGCGTAGTGAGCAGTTCTTC. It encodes CASSYFRATGRSEQFF.

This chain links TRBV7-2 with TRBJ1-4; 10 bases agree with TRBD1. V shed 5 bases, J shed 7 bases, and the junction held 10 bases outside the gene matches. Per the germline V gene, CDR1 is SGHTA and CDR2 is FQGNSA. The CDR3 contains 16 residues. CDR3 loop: CASSLETGGVSEKLFF. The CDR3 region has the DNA TGTGCCAGCAGCCTAGAGACAGGGGGCGTAAGTGAAAAACTGTTTTTT. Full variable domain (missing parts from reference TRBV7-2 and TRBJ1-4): GAGVSQSPSNKVTEKGKDVELRCDPISGHTALYWYRQSLGQGLEFLIYFQGNSAPDKSGLPSDRFSAERTGGSVSTLTIQRTQQEDSAVYLCASSLETGGVSEKLFFGSGTQLSVL.

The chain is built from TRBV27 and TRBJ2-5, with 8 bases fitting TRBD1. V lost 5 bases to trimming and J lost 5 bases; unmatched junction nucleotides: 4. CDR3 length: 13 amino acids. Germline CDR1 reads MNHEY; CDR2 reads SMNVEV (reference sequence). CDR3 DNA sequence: TGTGCCAGCAGTAAGGACAGGGATGAGACCCAGTACTTC. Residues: CASSKDRDETQYF.

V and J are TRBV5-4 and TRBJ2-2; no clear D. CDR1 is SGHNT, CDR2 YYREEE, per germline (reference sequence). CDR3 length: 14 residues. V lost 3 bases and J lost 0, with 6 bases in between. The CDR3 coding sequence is TGTGCCAGCAGCTCCCGTACGAACACCGGGGAGCTGTTTTTT. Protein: CASSSRTNTGELFF.

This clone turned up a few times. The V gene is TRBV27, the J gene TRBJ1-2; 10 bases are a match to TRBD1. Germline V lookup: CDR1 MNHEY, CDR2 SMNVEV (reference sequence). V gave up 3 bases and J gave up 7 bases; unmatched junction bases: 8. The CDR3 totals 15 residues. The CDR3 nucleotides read TGTGCCAGCAGTTTTTCCGGGACAGGGGTTGTTGGCTACACCTTC. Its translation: CASSFSGTGVVGYTF.

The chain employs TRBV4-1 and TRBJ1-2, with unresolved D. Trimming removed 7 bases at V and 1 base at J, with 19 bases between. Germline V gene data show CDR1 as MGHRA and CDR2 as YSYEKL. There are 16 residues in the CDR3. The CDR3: CASTLLGGIINYGYTF. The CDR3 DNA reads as TGCGCCAGCACCCTTTTGGGCGGGATTATTAACTATGGCTACACCTTC.

In nucleotides, the CDR3 is TGTGCCAGCAGTAACAGGGGAGGCTATGGCTACACCTTC. It encodes CASSNRGGYGYTF. The rearrangement joins TRBV12-3 or TRBV12-4 to TRBJ1-2, with 7 positions matching TRBD1. The junction had 4 bases not matched to a gene; V was cut back by 5 bases and J by 4 bases. CDR3 length: 13 amino acids.

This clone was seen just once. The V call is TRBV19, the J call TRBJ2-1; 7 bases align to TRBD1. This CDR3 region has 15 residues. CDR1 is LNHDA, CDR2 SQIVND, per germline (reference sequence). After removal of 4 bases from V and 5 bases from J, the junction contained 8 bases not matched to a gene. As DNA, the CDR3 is TGTGCCAGTAGTAAAATCGACAGGGCCAACAATGAGCAGTTCTTC. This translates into CASSKIDRANNEQFF. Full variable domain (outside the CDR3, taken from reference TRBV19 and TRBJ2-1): DGGITQSPKYLFRKEGQNVTLSCEQNLNHDAMYWYRQDPGQGLRLIYYSQIVNDFQKGDIAEGYSVSREKKESFPLTVTSAQKNPTAFYLCASSKIDRANNEQFFGPGTRLTVL.

The CDR3 nucleotides read TGTGCCAGCAGCGTATGGGACTCCACAGATACGCAGTATTTT. Its protein product is CASSVWDSTDTQYF. The V gene is TRBV9, the J gene TRBJ2-3; D possibly corresponds to TRBD2 (6 bases). Germline CDR1 and CDR2: SGDLS and YYNGEE. The germline V and J ends were trimmed by 1 base and 2 bases, with 8 bases remaining between them. The CDR3 is 14 residues long.

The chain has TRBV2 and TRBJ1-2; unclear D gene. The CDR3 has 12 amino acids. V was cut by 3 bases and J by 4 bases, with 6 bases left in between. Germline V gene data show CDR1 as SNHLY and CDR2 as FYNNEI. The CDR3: CASSDSRYGYTF. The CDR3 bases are TGTGCCAGCAGTGACTCCCGCTATGGCTACACCTTC.

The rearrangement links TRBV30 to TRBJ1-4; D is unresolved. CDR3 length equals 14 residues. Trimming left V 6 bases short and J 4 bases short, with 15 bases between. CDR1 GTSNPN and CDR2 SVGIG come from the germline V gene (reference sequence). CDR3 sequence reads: CACTSGQLNEKLFF. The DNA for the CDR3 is TGTGCCTGTACTAGCGGGCAGCTTAATGAAAAACTGTTTTTT.

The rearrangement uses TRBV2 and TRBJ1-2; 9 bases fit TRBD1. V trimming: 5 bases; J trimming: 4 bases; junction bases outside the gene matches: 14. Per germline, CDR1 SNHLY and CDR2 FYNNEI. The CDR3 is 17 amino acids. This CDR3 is CASSPRDRASEGYGYTF. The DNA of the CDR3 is TGTGCCAGCAGTCCCCGGGACAGGGCCTCCGAGGGCTATGGCTACACCTTC.

The CDR3 DNA reads as TGTGCCAGCTCCGGGACGGGAGGGCGAAATGAGCAGTTCTTC. This gives the protein CASSGTGGRNEQFF. The chain uses TRBV19 and TRBJ2-1; 8 positions match TRBD2. The CDR3 runs to 14 residues. The ends lost 9 bases at V and 7 bases at J; junction bases unmatched: 11. The germline CDR1 and CDR2 sequences are LNHDA and SQIVND (reference sequence).

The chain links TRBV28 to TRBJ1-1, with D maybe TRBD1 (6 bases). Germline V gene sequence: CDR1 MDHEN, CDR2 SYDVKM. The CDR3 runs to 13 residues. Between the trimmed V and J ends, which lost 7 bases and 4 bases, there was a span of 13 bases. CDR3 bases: TGTGCCAGCACCCGCGAGGGGGTCACTGAAGCTTTCTTT. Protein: CASTREGVTEAFF.

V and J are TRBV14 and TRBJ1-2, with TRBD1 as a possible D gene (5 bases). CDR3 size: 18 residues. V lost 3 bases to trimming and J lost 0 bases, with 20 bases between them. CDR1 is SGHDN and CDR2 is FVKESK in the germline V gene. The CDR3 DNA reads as TGTGCCAGCAGCCACGATACAGGCTGGTCCCAATCTAACTATGGCTACACCTTC. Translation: CASSHDTGWSQSNYGYTF.

In DNA form, the CDR3 reads TGTGCCACCAGTGATCCAGAAACTAGCGGGTACCTCAATGAGCAGTTCTTC. Its protein product is CATSDPETSGYLNEQFF. The genes are TRBV24-1 and TRBJ2-1; TRBD2 matches 9 bases. CDR1 and CDR2 from the germline V gene are KGHDR and SFDVKD. With 3 bases clipped from V and 6 bases from J, the junction kept 11 bases outside the gene matches. The CDR3 consists of 17 residues.

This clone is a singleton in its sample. The CDR3 DNA reads TGTGCCTGGTCCCCACAGAGAATGAGAGCTTTCTTT. This encodes CAWSPQRMRAFF. The genes are TRBV30 and TRBJ1-1; no clear D. V was trimmed by 5 bases and J by 10 bases, leaving 17 bases between them. This CDR3 has 12 amino acids. Germline V gene lookup returns CDR1 GTSNPN and CDR2 SVGIG (reference sequence).

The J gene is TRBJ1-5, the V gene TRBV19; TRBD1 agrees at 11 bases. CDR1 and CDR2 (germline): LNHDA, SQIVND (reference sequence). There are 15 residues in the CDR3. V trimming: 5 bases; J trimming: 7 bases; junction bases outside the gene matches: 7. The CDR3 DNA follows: TGTGCCAGTAGTTTGTCCCGGGACAGGGGGCAGCCCCAGCATTTT. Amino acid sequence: CASSLSRDRGQPQHF.

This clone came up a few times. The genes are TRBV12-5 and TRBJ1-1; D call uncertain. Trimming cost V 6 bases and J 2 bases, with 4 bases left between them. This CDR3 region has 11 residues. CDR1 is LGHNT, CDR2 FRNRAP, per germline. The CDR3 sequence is CASGPNTEAFF. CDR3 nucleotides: TGTGCTAGTGGCCCTAACACTGAAGCTTTCTTT.

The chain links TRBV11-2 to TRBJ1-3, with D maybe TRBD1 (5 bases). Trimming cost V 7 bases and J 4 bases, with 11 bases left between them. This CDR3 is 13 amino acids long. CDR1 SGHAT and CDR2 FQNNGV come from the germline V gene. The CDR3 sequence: CASKYRSGNTIYF. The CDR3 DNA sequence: TGTGCCAGCAAGTACAGGTCGGGAAACACCATATATTTT.

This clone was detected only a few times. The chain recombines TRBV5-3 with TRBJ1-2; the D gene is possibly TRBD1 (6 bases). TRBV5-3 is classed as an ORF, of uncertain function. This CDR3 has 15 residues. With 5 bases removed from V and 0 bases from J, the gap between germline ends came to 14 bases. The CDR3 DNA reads TGTGCCAGAAGACTAAAAGGGGGGGCTAACTATGGCTACACCTTC. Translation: CARRLKGGANYGYTF.